This TCR beta chain was observed in a study of cytomegalovirus exposure and HLA in healthy donors. Here immunoSEQ multiplex PCR was the method, and the copy in TCRdb shows in-frame clones only, minus some. The sample shows around 300,000 clones, approximately 86% of them seen only once. The CDR3 is 16 residues long. The trim removed 1 base at V and 3 bases at J, leaving 8 bases unmatched. Looked up from germline, CDR1 is PRHDT and CDR2 is FYEKMQ (reference sequence). This TCR was sampled from a woman aged 18-29 years in good health and CMV-seronegative. The source material was PBMCs. The J gene is TRBJ1-1, the V gene TRBV13; 7 bases align to TRBD1. As DNA, the CDR3 is TGTGCCAGCAGCTTAGAAGGGGGCAGGGGTGACACTGAAGCTTTCTTT. As protein: CASSLEGGRGDTEAFF.